The rows below give T cell receptor beta chains drawn from one sample of a study of T cells in Graves' hyperthyroidism and ophthalmopathy. TCRdb re-called the multiplex PCR reads with MiXCR, one entry per CDR3 protein. The sample gives over 700,000 distinct CDR3 sequences, about 35% of which show up once; more than 25% is in the top ten. The specimen sequenced was blood. All receptors come from a middle-aged woman with Graves' hyperthyroidism. CDR3s include the opening cysteine and the closing phenylalanine or tryptophan. Fields, in order: V gene, J gene, CDR3 length, D gene, clone size, CDR3 DNA, CDR3 protein. D genes are given only for firm matches. Clone sizes are given selectively: once, few, many, or a class where the clone is expanded.

TRBV20-1,TRBJ2-2,15,.,.,TGCAGTGCTAGTCCCCCGGGGGAGAACACCGGGGAGCTGTTTTTT,CSASPPGENTGELFF
TRBV19,TRBJ1-1,16,.,many,TGTGCCAGTAGTATTCGGGGGGAACCCTCTAACACTGAAGCTTTCTTT,CASSIRGEPSNTEAFF
TRBV12-3/TRBV12-4,TRBJ1-5,14,.,.,TGTGCCAGCAACGGGGGGGGACGAGATCAGCCCCAGCATTTT,CASNGGGRDQPQHF
TRBV12-3/TRBV12-4,TRBJ1-5,17,.,few,TGTGCCAGCAGTTTTGGGGACGGAAGCCTAAGCAATCAGCCCCAGCATTTT,CASSFGDGSLSNQPQHF
TRBV7-4,TRBJ1-2,19,TRBD1,.,TGCGCCAGCAGCCGCCCTACGGGACAGGGGACGACCCCCAACTATGGCTACACCTTC,CASSRPTGQGTTPNYGYTF
TRBV4-3,TRBJ2-2,15,TRBD2,few,TGCGCCAGCAGCCAAGATGCCGGGGGGACCGGGGAGCTGTTTTTT,CASSQDAGGTGELFF
TRBV12-3/TRBV12-4,TRBJ1-5,15,.,few,TGTGCCAGCAGTTTTAGAGATAGCAGCAATCAGCCCCAGCATTTT,CASSFRDSSNQPQHF
TRBV2,TRBJ1-6,14,.,few,TGTGCCAGCGACGTAATCGCGGGGAAATCACCCCTCCACTTT,CASDVIAGKSPLHF
TRBV10-3,TRBJ2-6,16,TRBD1,.,TGTGCCAGCAGCACTCAGGGGGCAGCTGGGGCCAACGTCCTGACTTTC,CASSTQGAAGANVLTF
TRBV24-1,TRBJ1-2,13,.,.,TGTGCCACCGGTGATTTTGCCGCCCCTGGCTACACCTTC,CATGDFAAPGYTF
TRBV7-9,TRBJ1-6,16,.,many,TGTGCCAGCAGCTTAGCCAGGTCCGCTCAGAATTCACCCCTCCACTTT,CASSLARSAQNSPLHF
TRBV7-9,TRBJ1-5,14,.,many,TGTGCCAGCAGCTTAGGGGGAAACGATCAGCCCCAGCATTTT,CASSLGGNDQPQHF
TRBV6-5,TRBJ1-5,16,TRBD1,.,TGTGCCAGCAGTTATACCGGGACAGGTCAGGGGCAGCCCCAGCATTTT,CASSYTGTGQGQPQHF
TRBV15,TRBJ1-5,14,.,many,TGTGCCACCAGCAGACTCCAGGGTTCACAGCCCCAGCATTTT,CATSRLQGSQPQHF
TRBV29-1,TRBJ2-5,13,TRBD1,.,TGCAGCGCCGACGGGACAGGGCGAGAGACCCAGTACTTC,CSADGTGRETQYF
TRBV6-5,TRBJ1-5,16,TRBD1,few,TGTGCCAGCAGTACGGACAGGGTGGGCCTCAATCAGCCCCAGCATTTT,CASSTDRVGLNQPQHF
TRBV7-2,TRBJ1-1,16,.,few,TGTGCCAGCAGCGCTGTGAAAACCTGGGGGTACACTGAAGCTTTCTTT,CASSAVKTWGYTEAFF
TRBV4-2,TRBJ1-1,15,.,.,TGTGCCAGCAGCCAAGATCGGGATATGAACACTGAAGCTTTCTTT,CASSQDRDMNTEAFF
TRBV10-3,TRBJ2-3,14,.,.,TGTGCCATCAGTGAAGGCAGGGGCGCAGATACGCAGTATTTT,CAISEGRGADTQYF
TRBV10-3,TRBJ1-3,14,.,.,TGTGCCATCGCCGGACGGACTACTGGAAACACCATATATTTT,CAIAGRTTGNTIYF
TRBV10-3,TRBJ2-5,11,.,many,TGTGCCATCGGTTCGGAAGAGACCCAGTACTTC,CAIGSEETQYF
TRBV10-3,TRBJ2-1,12,.,few,TGTGCCATCAGTGAGTCTCGGGAGACGCAGTTCTTC,CAISESRETQFF
TRBV7-2,TRBJ1-6,15,.,many,TGTGCCAGCAGCTTATCCTGGTACGCGTATTCACCCCTCCACTTT,CASSLSWYAYSPLHF
TRBV6-5,TRBJ2-2,17,.,few,TGTGCCAGTCTACGTTGGCTGGGGAGAACAAACACCGGGGAGCTGTTTTTT,CASLRWLGRTNTGELFF
TRBV10-3,TRBJ2-2,16,TRBD2,many,TGTGCCATCAGGCCGGAGGGACTAGCAGTGACCGGGGAGCTGTTTTTT,CAIRPEGLAVTGELFF
TRBV7-4,TRBJ2-7,18,TRBD2,.,TGTGCCAGCAGTCCGTTGGGACTAGCGGGAGTCTTCTCCTACGAGCAGTACTTC,CASSPLGLAGVFSYEQYF
TRBV7-2,TRBJ2-7,14,.,once,TGTGCCAGCAGCCGGATAGCGGAGGGACACGAGCAGTACTTC,CASSRIAEGHEQYF
TRBV29-1,TRBJ1-1,12,.,many,TGCAGCGTTGATAGGGTGAAGACTGAAGCTTTCTTT,CSVDRVKTEAFF
TRBV19,TRBJ1-5,17,.,.,TGTGCCAGTAGTATAGAGATGGCCAGGACCTACAATCAGCCCCAGCATTTT,CASSIEMARTYNQPQHF
TRBV10-3,TRBJ2-6,13,.,many,TGTGCCATCACGACCCCTGGGGCCAACGTCCTGACTTTC,CAITTPGANVLTF
TRBV2,TRBJ2-7,13,.,.,TGTGCCAGCTCACCTGTACCACAGGGCGAGCAGTACTTC,CASSPVPQGEQYF
TRBV19,TRBJ1-1,13,.,.,TGTGCCAGTCGCCCCGGTGGATACACTGAAGCTTTCTTT,CASRPGGYTEAFF
TRBV24-1,TRBJ1-5,15,TRBD1,many,TGTGCCACCAGTGATTCCGGACAGGGTGTTCAGCCCCAGCATTTT,CATSDSGQGVQPQHF
TRBV7-2,TRBJ1-2,13,.,many,TGTGCCAGCAGCCTTACAGTAGTTGGTGGCTACACCTTC,CASSLTVVGGYTF
TRBV19,TRBJ2-2,13,TRBD1,.,TGTGCCAGCTCTGCAGGGGGCGTCGGGGAGCTGTTTTTT,CASSAGGVGELFF
TRBV25-1,TRBJ2-7,14,.,.,TGTGCCAGCAGTGAAGAGGACACCACCTACGAGCAGTACTTC,CASSEEDTTYEQYF
TRBV20-1,TRBJ1-4,14,TRBD1,few,TGCAGTGCTACACCTTCAGGGGGCTTTGAAAAACTGTTTTTT,CSATPSGGFEKLFF
TRBV7-2,TRBJ2-7,13,.,many,TGTGCCAGCAGCCCGCAGGATACCTACGAGCAGTACTTC,CASSPQDTYEQYF
TRBV9,TRBJ2-5,13,.,few,TGTGCCAGCAGCCCCCACCTGATAGAGACCCAGTACTTC,CASSPHLIETQYF
TRBV24-1,TRBJ2-2,15,TRBD1,.,TGTGCCAGCAGCTCCGGGACAGGGTTCACCAGGGAGCTGTTTTTT,CASSSGTGFTRELFF
TRBV11-2,TRBJ2-6,15,.,many,TGTGCCAGCAGCCTCGTAGGTCTTGGGGCCAACGTCCTGACTTTC,CASSLVGLGANVLTF
TRBV15,TRBJ1-5,17,.,.,TGTGCCACCAGCAGAGTCTCGTCCTCATGGAGGAATCAGCCCCAGCATTTT,CATSRVSSSWRNQPQHF